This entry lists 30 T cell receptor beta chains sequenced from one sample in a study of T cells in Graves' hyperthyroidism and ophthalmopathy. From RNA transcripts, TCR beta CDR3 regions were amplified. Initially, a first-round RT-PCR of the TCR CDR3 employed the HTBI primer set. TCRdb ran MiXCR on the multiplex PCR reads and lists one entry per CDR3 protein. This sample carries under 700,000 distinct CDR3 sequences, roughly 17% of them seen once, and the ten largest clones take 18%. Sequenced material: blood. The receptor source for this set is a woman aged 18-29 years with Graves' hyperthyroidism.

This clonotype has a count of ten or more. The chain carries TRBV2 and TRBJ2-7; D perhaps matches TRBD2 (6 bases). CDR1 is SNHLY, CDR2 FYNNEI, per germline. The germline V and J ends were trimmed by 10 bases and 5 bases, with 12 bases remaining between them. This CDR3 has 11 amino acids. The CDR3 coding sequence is TGTGCCATCAGATGGGGGGACGAGCAGTACTTC. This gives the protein CAIRWGDEQYF.

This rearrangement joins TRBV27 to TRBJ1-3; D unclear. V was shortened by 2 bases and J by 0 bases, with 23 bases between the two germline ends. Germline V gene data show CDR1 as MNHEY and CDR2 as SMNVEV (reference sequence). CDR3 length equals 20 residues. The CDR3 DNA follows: TGTGCCAGCAGTTTAGAGGGCCCGCGGGCGGGCCCAAGCTCTGGAAACACCATATATTTT. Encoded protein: CASSLEGPRAGPSSGNTIYF.

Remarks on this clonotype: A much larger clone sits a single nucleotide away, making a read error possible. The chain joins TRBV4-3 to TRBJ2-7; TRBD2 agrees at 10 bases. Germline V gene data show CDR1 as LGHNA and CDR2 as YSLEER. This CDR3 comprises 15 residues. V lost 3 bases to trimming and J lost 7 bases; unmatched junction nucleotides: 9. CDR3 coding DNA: TGCGCCAGCAGCCAGGCAGCGGGGGGGCGGCATGAGCAGTACTTC. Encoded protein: CASSQAAGGRHEQYF.

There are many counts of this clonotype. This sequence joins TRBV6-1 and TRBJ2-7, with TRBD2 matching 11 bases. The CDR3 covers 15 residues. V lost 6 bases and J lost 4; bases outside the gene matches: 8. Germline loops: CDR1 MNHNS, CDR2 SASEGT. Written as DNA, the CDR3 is TGTGCCAGCAGACACACTAGCGGGAGAGGGTACGAGCAGTACTTC. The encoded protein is CASRHTSGRGYEQYF.

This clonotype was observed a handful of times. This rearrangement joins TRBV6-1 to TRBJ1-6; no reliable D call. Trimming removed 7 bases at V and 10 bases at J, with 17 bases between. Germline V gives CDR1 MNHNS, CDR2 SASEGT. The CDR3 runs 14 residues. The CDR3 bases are TGTGCCAGCAAGGTTCGGGAATCTGGATCACCCCTCCACTTT. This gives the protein CASKVRESGSPLHF.

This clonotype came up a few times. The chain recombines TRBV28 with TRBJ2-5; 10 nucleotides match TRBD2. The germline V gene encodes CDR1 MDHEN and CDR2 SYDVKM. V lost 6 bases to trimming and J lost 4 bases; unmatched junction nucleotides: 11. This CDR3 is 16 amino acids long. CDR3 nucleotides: TGTGCCAGCAGCCCCCTAAGGATAGCGGGAGGAGAGACCCAGTACTTC. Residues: CASSPLRIAGGETQYF.

The CDR3 loop is CASSVGTGNEQFF. CDR3 sequence (DNA): TGTGCCAGCAGTGTGGGAACAGGCAATGAGCAGTTCTTC. The chain recombines TRBV25-1 with TRBJ2-1, with D perhaps matching TRBD1 (5 bases). V lost 4 bases and J 6 bases, leaving 10 bases between the germline ends. The germline CDR1 and CDR2 sequences are MGHDK and SYGVNS. CDR3 length: 13 residues.

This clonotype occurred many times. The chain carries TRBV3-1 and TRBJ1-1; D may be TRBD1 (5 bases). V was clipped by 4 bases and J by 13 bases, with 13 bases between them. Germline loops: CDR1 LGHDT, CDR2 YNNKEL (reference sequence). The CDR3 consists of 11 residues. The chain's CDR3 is CASSLDDRVFF. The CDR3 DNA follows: TGTGCCAGCAGCCTTGATGACAGAGTTTTCTTT.

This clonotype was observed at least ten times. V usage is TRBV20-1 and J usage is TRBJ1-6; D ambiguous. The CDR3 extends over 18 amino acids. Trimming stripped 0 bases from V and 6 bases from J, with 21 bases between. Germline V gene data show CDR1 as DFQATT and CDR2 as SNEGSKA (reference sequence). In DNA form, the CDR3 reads TGCAGTGCTAGAGATCCTATCTTGGTCCGACCGATTAATTCACCCCTCCACTTT. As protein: CSARDPILVRPINSPLHF.

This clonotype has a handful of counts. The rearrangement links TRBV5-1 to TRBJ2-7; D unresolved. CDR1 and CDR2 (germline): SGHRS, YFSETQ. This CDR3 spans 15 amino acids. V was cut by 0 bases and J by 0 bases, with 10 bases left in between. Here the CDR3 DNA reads TGCGCCAGCAGCTTGGATGCCACCCGCTCCTACGAGCAGTACTTC. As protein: CASSLDATRSYEQYF.

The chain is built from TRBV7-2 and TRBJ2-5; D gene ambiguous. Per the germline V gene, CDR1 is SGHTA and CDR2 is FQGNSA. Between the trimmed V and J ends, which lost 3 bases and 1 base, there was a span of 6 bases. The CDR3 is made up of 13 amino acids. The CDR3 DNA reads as TGTGCCAGCAGCTTGGTTGTCCAAGAGACCCAGTACTTC. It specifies CASSLVVQETQYF. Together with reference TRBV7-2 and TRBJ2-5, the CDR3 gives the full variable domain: GAGVSQSPSNKVTEKGKDVELRCDPISGHTALYWYRQSLGQGLEFLIYFQGNSAPDKSGLPSDRFSAERTGGSVSTLTIQRTQQEDSAVYLCASSLVVQETQYFGPGTRLLVL.

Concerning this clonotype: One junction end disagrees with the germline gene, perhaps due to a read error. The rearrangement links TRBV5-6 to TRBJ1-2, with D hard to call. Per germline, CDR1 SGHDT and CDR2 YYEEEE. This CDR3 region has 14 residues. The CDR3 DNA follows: TGTGCCAGCAGCTTGCCCAGAGCTAACTATGACTACACCTTC. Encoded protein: CASSLPRANYDYTF. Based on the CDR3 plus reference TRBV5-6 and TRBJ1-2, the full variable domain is DAGVTQSPTHLIKTRGQQVTLRCSPKSGHDTVSWYQQALGQGPQFIFQYYEEEERQRGNFPDRFSGHQFPNYSSELNVNALLLGDSALYLCASSLPRANYDYTFGSGTRLTVV.

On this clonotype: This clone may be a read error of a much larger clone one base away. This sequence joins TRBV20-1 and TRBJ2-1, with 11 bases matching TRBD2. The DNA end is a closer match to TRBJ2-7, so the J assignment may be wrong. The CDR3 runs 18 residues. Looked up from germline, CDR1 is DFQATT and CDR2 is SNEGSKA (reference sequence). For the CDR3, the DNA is TGCAGTGCTAGAGATACTATCTCCGGGACTAGCGGCTACAATGAGCAGTACTTC. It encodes CSARDTISGTSGYNEQYF.

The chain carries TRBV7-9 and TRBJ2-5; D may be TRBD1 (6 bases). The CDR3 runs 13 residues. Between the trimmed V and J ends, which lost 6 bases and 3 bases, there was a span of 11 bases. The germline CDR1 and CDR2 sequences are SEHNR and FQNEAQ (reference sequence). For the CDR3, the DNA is TGTGCCAGCAGACAGGGAGTCAAAGAGACCCAGTACTTC. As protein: CASRQGVKETQYF.

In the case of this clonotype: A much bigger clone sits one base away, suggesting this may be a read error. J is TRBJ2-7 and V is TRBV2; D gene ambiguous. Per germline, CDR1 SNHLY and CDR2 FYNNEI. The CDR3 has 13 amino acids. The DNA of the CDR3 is TGTGCCAGCAGTGAAGACAGAGCCTACGAGCAGTGCTTC. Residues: CASSEDRAYEQCF.

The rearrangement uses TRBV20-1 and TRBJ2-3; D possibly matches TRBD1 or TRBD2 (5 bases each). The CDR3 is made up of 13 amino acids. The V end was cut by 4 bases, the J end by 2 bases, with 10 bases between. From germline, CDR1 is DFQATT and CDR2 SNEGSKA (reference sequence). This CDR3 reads CSATGTDTDTQYF. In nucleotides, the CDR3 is TGCAGTGCTACGGGGACGGACACAGATACGCAGTATTTT.

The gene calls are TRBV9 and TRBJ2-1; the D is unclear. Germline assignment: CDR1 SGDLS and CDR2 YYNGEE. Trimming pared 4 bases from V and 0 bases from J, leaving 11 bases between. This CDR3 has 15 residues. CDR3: CASSQDGSSYNEQFF. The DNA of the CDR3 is TGTGCCAGCAGCCAGGACGGCAGCTCCTACAATGAGCAGTTCTTC.

CDR3 bases: TGCAGTGCTAGAGGCCCGGACAGGGCTGAGACCCAGTACTTC. It is translated as CSARGPDRAETQYF. The rearrangement links TRBV20-1 to TRBJ2-5; the match to TRBD1 covers 8 bases. Germline V gene lookup returns CDR1 DFQATT and CDR2 SNEGSKA (reference sequence). This CDR3 is 14 amino acids long. V lost 1 base to trimming and J lost 5 bases; unmatched junction nucleotides: 6.

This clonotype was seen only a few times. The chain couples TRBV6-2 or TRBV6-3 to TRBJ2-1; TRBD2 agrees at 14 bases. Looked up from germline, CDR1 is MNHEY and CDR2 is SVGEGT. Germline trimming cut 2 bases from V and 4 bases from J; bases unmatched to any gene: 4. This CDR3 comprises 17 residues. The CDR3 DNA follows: TGTGCCAGCAGTTACCCTGGGACTAGCGGGAGATACAATGAGCAGTTCTTC. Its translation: CASSYPGTSGRYNEQFF.

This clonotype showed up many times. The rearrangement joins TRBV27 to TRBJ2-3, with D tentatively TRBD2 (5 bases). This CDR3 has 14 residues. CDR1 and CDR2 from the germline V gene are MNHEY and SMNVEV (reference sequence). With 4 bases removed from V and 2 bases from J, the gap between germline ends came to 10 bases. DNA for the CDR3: TGTGCCAGCAGTTACCAGCGGCACACAGATACGCAGTATTTT. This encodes CASSYQRHTDTQYF.

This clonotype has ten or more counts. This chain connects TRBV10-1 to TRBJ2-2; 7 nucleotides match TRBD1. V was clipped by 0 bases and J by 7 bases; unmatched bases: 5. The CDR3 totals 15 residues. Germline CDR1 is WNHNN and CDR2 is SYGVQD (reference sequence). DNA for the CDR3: TGCGCCAGCAGTGAGTCTTCGACAGGGCGCGGGGAGCTGTTTTTT. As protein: CASSESSTGRGELFF.

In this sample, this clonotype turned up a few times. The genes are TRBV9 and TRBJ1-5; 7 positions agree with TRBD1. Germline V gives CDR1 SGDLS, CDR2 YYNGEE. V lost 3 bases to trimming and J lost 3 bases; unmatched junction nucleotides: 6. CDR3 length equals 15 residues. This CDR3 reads CASSGSGTDNQPQHF. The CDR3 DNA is TGTGCCAGCAGCGGGTCCGGGACAGACAATCAGCCCCAGCATTTT.

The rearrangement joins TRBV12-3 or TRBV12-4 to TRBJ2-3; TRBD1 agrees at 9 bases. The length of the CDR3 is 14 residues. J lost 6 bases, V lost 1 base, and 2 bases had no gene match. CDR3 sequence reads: CASSLDRGRDTQYF. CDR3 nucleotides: TGTGCCAGCAGTTTAGACAGGGGGCGTGATACGCAGTATTTT.

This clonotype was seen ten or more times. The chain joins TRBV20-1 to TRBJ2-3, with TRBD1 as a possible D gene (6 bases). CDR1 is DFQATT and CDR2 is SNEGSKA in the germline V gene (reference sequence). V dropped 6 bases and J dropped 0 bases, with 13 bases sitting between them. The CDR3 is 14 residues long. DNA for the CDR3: TGCAGTGCGCGTATGACAGGCAGCACAGATACGCAGTATTTT. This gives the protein CSARMTGSTDTQYF.

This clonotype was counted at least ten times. This chain's CDR3 is CASSLWGKSNQPQHF. For the CDR3, the DNA is TGTGCCAGCAGTTTATGGGGGAAGAGCAATCAGCCCCAGCATTTT. The chain carries TRBV28 and TRBJ1-5; D not resolved. The germline V gene encodes CDR1 MDHEN and CDR2 SYDVKM. The CDR3 totals 15 residues. V gave up 0 bases and J gave up 1 base, with 7 bases separating them.

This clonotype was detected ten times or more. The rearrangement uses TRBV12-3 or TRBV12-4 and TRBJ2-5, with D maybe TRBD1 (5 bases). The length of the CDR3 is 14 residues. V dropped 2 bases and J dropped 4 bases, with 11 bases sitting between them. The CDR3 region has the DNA TGTGCCAGCAGTTTATCCAGGGCTGGAGAGACCCAGTACTTC. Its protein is CASSLSRAGETQYF.

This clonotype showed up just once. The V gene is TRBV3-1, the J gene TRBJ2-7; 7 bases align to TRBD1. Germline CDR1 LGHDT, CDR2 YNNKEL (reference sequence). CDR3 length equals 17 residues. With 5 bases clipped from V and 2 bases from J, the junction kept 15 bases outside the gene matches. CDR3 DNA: TGTGCCAGCAGCAATCCTTCCCCGGGACAGATCGCCTACGAGCAGTACTTC. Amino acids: CASSNPSPGQIAYEQYF.

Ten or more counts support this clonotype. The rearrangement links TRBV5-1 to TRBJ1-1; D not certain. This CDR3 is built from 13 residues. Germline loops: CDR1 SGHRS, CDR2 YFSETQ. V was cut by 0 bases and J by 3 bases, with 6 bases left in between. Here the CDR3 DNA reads TGCGCCAGCAGCTTGGCCAGCGACACTGAAGCTTTCTTT. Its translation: CASSLASDTEAFF.

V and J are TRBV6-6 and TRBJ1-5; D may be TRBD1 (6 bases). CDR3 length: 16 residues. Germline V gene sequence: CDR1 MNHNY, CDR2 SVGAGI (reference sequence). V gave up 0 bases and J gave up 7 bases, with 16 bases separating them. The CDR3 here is CASSYSGLGAGQPQHF. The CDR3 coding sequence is TGTGCCAGCAGTTACTCAGGGCTGGGGGCAGGGCAGCCCCAGCATTTT.

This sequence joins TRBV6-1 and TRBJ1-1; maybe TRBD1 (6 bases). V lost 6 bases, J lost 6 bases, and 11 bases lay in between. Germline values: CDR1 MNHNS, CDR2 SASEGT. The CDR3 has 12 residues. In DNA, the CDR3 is TGTGCCAGCAGCGTACAGGGATCTGAAGCTTTCTTT. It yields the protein CASSVQGSEAFF.